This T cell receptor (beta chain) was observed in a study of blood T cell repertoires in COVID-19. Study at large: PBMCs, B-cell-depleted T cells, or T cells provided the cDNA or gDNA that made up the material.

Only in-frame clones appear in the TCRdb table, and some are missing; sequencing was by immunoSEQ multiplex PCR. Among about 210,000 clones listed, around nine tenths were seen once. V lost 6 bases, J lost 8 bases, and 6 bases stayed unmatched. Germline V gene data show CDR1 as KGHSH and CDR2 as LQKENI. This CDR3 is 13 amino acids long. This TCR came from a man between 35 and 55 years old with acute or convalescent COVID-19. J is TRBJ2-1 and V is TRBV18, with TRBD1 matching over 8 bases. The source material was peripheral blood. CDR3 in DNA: TGTGCCAGCTCCCAAGGACAGGGCCATGAGCAGTTCTTC. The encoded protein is CASSQGQGHEQFF.